Listed below are T cell receptor beta chains from one sample, sequenced in a study of early T cells in non-severe SARS-CoV-2 infection. TCRdb analysed the 5' RACE reads with MiXCR anew, one entry per CDR3 protein. This table has fewer than 100,000 distinct CDR3 sequences, approximately 12% appearing once. The specimen was whole blood. Receptor source: an adult who was a healthcare worker with PCR-confirmed SARS-CoV-2 infection or an uninfected control (not recorded which). CDR3s include the opening cysteine and the closing phenylalanine or tryptophan. A D gene is named only where the DNA matches it firmly. Not all rows give a size; the values are once, few, many and, for expanded clones, a class.

TRBJ1-5	.	TRBV28	.	CASSLVGAAQPQHF	TGTGCCAGCAGTTTGGTGGGGGCGGCCCAGCCCCAGCATTTT
TRBJ1-2	TRBD1	TRBV28	.	CASSWGQNYGYTF	TGTGCCAGCAGTTGGGGACAGAACTATGGCTACACCTTC
TRBJ2-3	TRBD2	TRBV28	.	CVSSPQLAGDTQYF	TGTGTCAGCAGTCCTCAACTAGCGGGGGATACGCAGTATTTT
TRBJ2-7	.	TRBV7-9	.	CASSFVGSPYGQYF	TGTGCCAGCAGCTTCGTCGGGTCCCCCTATGGGCAGTACTTC
TRBJ2-7	.	TRBV6-5	few	CASSYTYEQYF	TGTGCCAGCAGTTACACCTACGAGCAGTACTTC
TRBJ2-3	.	TRBV29-1	.	CSVEDLGDFTDTQYF	TGCAGCGTTGAAGATTTGGGGGACTTTACAGATACGCAGTATTTT
TRBJ2-1	.	TRBV20-1	many	CSARDVSASSYNEQFF	TGCAGTGCTAGAGATGTTTCTGCGAGCTCCTACAATGAGCAGTTCTTC
TRBJ2-7	TRBD2	TRBV10-1	.	CASSESIAGAGNEQYF	TGCGCCAGCAGTGAGTCGATAGCGGGAGCAGGGAATGAGCAGTACTTC
TRBJ2-5	.	TRBV11-2	many	CASSAVGETQYF	TGTGCCAGCAGCGCGGTGGGAGAGACCCAGTACTTC
TRBJ1-1	.	TRBV11-2	many	CASSLSTEAFF	TGTGCCAGCAGCTTGAGTACTGAAGCTTTCTTT
TRBJ2-1	TRBD2	TRBV5-1	few	CASSPSGLYNEQFF	TGCGCCAGCAGCCCTAGCGGACTTTACAATGAGCAGTTCTTC
TRBJ2-2	.	TRBV7-2	many	CASSARHTGELFF	TGTGCCAGCAGCGCTCGACACACCGGGGAGCTGTTTTTT
TRBJ2-3	.	TRBV28	many	CATNRGSTDTQYF	TGTGCCACCAACCGGGGATCCACAGATACGCAGTATTTT
TRBJ2-5	TRBD1	TRBV5-1	few	CASSVGQGGQETQYF	TGCGCCAGCAGCGTTGGACAGGGTGGCCAAGAGACCCAGTACTTC
TRBJ2-3	TRBD2	TRBV28	many	CASSGLANTQYF	TGTGCCAGCAGTGGACTAGCTAACACGCAGTATTTT
TRBJ2-5	TRBD2	TRBV7-2	.	CASSFSGRLPQETQYF	TGTGCCAGCAGCTTTAGCGGGCGCCTTCCCCAAGAGACCCAGTACTTC